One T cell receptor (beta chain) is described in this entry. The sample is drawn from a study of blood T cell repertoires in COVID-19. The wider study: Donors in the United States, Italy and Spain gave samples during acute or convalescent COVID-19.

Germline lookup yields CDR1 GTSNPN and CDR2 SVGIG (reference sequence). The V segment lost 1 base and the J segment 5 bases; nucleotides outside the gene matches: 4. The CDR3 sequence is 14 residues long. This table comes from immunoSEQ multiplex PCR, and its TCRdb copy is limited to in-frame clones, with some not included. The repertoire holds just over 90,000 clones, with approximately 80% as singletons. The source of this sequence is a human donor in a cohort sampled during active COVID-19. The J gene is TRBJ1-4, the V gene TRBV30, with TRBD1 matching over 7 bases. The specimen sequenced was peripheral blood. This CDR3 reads CAWSGGRGNEKLFF. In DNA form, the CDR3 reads TGTGCCTGGAGTGGAGGCAGGGGGAATGAAAAACTGTTTTTT.